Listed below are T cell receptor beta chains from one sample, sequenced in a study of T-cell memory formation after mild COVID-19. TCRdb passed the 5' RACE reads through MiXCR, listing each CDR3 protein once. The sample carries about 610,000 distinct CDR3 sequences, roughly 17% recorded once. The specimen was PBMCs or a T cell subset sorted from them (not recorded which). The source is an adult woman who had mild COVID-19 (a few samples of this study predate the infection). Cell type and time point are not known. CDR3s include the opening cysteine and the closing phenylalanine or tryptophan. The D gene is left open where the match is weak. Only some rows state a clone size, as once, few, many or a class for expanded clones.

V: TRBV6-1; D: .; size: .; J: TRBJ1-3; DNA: TGTGCCAGCAGCATGGACAATTTCTCTGGAAACACCATATATTTT; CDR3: CASSMDNFSGNTIYF
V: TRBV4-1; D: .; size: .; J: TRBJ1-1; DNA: TGCGCCAGCAGCCAAGATATGGGATACGTGAACACTGAAGCTTTCTTT; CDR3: CASSQDMGYVNTEAFF
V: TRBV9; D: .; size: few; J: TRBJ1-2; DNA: TGTGCCAGCAGCTTCACCGACCGGACAGCCTATGGCTACACCTTC; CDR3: CASSFTDRTAYGYTF
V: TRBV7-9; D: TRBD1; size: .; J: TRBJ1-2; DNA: TGTGCCAGCAGCTTAGAGGGACAGCTTGGGGGCTACACCTTC; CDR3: CASSLEGQLGGYTF
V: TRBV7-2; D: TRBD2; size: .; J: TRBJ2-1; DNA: TGTGCCAGCACCTTAGGGACTAGCGGGAAAGAGCAGTTCTTC; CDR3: CASTLGTSGKEQFF
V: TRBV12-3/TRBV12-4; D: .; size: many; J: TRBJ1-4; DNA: TGTGCCAGCAGTCTCCAGACCAGGGCTAATGAAAAACTGTTTTTT; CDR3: CASSLQTRANEKLFF
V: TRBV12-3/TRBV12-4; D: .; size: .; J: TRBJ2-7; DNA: TGTGCCAGCAGTTTTCAGTCCAGGGTGGCCTACGAGCAGTACTTC; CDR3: CASSFQSRVAYEQYF
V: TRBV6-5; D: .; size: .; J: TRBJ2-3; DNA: TGTGCCAGCAGTTACTCCGACAGCCGCACAGATACGCAGTATTTT; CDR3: CASSYSDSRTDTQYF
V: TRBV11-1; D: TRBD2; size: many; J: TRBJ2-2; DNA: TGTGCCAGCAGCCGCAGTTGGGGGGGAAACACCGGGGAGCTGTTTTTT; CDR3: CASSRSWGGNTGELFF
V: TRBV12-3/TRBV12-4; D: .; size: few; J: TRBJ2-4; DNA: TGTGCCAGCAGTTTACAGGGGGAGGTCAAAAACATTCAGTACTTC; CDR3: CASSLQGEVKNIQYF
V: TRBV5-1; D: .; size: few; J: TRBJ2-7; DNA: TGCGCCAGCAGCTTGGAAGGGGCGGAGGGGTACGAGCAGTACTTC; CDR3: CASSLEGAEGYEQYF
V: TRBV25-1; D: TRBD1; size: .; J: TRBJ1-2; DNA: TGTGCCAGCAGTGGATTGACAGGGGACTATGGCTACACCTTC; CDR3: CASSGLTGDYGYTF
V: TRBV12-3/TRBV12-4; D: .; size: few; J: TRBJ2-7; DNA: TGTGCCAGCAGAAAGGGAGGCCAGCTTACCTACGAGCAGTACTTC; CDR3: CASRKGGQLTYEQYF
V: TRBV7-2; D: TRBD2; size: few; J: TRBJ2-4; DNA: TGTGCCAGCACCGGCATCGCAGGGAGGGGAAACATTCAGTACTTC; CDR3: CASTGIAGRGNIQYF